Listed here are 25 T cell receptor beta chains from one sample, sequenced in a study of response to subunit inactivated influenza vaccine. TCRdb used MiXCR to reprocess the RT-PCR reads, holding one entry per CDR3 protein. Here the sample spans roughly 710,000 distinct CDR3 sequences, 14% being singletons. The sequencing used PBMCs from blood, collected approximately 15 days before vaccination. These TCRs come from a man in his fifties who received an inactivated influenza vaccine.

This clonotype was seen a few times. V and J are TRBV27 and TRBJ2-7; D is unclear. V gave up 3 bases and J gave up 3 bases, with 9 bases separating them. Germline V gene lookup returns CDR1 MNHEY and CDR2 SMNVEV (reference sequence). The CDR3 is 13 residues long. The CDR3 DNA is TGTGCCAGCAGTTTTGGCAGGATCTACGAGCAGTACTTC. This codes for CASSFGRIYEQYF.

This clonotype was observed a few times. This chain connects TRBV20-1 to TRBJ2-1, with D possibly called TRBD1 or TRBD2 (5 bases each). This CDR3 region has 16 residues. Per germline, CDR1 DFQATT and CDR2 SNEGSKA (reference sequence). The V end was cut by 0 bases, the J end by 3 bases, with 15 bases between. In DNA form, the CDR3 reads TGCAGTGCTAGAGATGCCGGGGCAAGGGGCTACAATGAGCAGTTCTTC. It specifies CSARDAGARGYNEQFF.

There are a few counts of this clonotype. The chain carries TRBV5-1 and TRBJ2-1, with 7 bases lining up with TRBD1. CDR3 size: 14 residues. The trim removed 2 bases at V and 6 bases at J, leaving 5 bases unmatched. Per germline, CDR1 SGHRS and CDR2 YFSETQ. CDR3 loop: CASSFLGGPNEQFF. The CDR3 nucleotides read TGCGCCAGCAGCTTCCTAGGGGGCCCCAATGAGCAGTTCTTC.

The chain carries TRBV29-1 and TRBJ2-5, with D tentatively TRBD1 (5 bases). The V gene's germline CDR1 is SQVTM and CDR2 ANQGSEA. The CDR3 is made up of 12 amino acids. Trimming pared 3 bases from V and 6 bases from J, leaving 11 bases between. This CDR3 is CSVEIGAKTQYF. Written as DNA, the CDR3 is TGCAGCGTTGAGATAGGGGCAAAGACCCAGTACTTC.

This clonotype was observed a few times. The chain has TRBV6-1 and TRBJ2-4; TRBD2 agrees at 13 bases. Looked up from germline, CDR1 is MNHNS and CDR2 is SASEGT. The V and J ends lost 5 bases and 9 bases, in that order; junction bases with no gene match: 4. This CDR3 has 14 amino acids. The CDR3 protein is CASSPGLAGSIQYF. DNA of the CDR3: TGTGCCAGCAGTCCGGGACTAGCGGGAAGCATTCAGTACTTC.

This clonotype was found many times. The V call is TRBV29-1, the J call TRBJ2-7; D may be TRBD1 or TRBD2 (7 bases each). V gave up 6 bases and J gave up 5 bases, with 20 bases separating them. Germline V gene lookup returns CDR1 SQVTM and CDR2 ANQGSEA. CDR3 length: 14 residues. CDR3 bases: TGCAGCGTGGGAGGGGGCAACCTACCCAACGAGCAGTACTTC. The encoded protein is CSVGGGNLPNEQYF.

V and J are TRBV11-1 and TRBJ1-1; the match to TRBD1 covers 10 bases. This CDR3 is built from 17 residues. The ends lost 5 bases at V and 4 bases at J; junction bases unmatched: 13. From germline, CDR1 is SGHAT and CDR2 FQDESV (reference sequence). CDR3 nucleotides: TGTGCCAGCAGCAGTTTTACCCGGGACAGGGGTATCACTGAAGCTTTCTTT. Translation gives CASSSFTRDRGITEAFF.

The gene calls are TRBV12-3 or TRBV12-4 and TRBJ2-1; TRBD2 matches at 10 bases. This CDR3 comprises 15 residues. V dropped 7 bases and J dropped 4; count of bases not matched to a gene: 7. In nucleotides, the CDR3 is TGTGCCAGCACCCTTAGCGGGGGGCGATACAATGAGCAGTTCTTC. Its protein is CASTLSGGRYNEQFF.

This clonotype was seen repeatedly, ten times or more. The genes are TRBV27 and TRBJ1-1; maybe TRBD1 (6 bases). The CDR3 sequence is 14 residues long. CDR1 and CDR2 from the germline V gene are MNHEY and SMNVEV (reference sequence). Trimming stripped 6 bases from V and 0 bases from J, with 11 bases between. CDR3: CASRKQGLNTEAFF. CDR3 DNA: TGTGCCAGCAGAAAACAGGGTTTGAACACTGAAGCTTTCTTT.

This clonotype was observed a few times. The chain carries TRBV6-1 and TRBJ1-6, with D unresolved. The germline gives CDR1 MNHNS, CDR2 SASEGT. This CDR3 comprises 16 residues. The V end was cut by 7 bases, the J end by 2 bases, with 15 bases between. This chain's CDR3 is CASTSLRRTYNSPLHF. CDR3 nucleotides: TGTGCCAGCACCTCACTCAGACGGACCTATAATTCACCCCTCCACTTT.

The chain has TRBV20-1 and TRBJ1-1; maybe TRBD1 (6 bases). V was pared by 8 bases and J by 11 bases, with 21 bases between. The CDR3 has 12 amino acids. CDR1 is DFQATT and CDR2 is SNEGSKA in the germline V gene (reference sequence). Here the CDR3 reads CSPRGGGSKAFF. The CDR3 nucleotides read TGCAGTCCAAGGGGGGGTGGCAGTAAGGCTTTCTTT.

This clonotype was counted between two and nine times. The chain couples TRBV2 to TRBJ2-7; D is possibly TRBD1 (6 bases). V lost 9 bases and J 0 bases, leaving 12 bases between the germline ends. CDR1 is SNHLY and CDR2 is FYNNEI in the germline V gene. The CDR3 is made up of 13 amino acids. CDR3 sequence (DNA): TGTGCCAGGTCTACAGGGACCTCCTACGAGCAGTACTTC. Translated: CARSTGTSYEQYF.

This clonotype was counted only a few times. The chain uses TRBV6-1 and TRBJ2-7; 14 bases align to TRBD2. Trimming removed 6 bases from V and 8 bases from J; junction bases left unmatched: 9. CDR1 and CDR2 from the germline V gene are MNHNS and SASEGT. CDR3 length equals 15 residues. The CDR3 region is CASRGGTSGGSQQYF. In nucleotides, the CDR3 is TGTGCCAGCAGGGGGGGGACTAGCGGGGGTTCCCAGCAGTACTTC.

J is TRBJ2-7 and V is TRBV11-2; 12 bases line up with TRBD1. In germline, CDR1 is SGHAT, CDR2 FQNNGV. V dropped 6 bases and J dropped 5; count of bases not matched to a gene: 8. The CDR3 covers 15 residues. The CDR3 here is CASRRWGQGADEQYF. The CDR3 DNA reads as TGTGCCAGCAGGCGTTGGGGACAGGGGGCCGACGAGCAGTACTTC.

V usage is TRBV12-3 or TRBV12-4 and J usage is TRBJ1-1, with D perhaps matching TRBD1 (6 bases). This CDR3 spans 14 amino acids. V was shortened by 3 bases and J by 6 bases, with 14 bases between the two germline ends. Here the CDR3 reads CASSFTGKGAEAFF. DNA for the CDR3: TGTGCCAGCAGTTTCACAGGGAAGGGAGCTGAAGCTTTCTTT.

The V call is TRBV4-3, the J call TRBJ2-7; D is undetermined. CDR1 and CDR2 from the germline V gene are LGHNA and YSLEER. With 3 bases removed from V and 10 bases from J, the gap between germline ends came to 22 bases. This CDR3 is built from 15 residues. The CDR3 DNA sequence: TGCGCCAGCAGCCAGGCCCCTTCGTCTCCCACCCCCCAGTACTTC. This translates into CASSQAPSSPTPQYF.

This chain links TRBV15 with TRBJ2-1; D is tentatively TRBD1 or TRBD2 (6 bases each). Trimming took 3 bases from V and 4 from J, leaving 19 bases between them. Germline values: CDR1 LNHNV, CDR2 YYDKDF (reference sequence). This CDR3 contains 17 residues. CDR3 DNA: TGTGCCACCAGCAGCAGTGGGGGGCGGGCCGTATACAATGAGCAGTTCTTC. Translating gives CATSSSGGRAVYNEQFF.

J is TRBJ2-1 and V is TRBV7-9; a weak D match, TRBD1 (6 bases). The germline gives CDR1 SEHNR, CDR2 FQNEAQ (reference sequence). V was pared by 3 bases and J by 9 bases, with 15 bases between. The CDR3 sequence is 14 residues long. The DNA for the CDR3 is TGTGCCAGCAGCTTTCCGGGACATCGTAGTGAGCAGTTCTTC. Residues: CASSFPGHRSEQFF.

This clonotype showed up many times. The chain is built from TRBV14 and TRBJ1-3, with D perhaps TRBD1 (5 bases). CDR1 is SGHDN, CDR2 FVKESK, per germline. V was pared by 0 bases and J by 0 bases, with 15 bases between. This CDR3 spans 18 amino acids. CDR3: CASSQDYGRQFSGNTIYF. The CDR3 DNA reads TGTGCCAGCAGCCAAGATTACGGGCGACAGTTCTCTGGAAACACCATATATTTT.

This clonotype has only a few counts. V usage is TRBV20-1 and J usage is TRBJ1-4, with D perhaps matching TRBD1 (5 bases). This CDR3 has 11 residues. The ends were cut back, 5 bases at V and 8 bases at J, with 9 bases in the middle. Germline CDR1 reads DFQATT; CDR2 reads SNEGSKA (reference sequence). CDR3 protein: CSAHRDEKLFF. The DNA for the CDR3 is TGCAGTGCTCATCGGGACGAAAAACTGTTTTTT.

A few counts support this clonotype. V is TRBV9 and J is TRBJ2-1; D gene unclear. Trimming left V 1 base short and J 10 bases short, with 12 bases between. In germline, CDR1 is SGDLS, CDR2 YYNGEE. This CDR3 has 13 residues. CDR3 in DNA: TGTGCCAGCAGCGTAAGATTCCTTGGGGAGCAGTTCTTC. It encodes CASSVRFLGEQFF.

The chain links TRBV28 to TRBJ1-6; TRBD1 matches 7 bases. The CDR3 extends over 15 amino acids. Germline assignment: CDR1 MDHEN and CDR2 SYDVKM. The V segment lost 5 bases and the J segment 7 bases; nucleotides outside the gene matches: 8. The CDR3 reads CASSQRQGVNSPLHF. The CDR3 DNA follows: TGTGCCAGCAGTCAGCGACAGGGAGTAAATTCACCCCTCCACTTT.

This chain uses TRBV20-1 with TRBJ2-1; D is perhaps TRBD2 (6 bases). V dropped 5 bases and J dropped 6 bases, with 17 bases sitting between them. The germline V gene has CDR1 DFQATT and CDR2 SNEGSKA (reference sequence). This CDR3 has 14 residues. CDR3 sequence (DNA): TGCAGTGCTCCGCCCAGCGGGCCTCGCAATGAGCAGTTCTTC. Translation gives CSAPPSGPRNEQFF.

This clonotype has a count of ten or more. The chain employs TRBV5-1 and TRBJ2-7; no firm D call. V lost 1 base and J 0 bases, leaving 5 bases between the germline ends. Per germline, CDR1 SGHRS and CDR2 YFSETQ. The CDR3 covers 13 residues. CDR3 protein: CASSLWASYEQYF. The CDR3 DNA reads TGCGCCAGCAGCTTGTGGGCCTCCTACGAGCAGTACTTC.

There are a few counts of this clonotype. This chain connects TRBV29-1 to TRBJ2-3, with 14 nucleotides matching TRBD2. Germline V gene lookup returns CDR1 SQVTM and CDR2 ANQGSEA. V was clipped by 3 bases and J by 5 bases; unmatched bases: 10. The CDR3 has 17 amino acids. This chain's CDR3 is CSVDGTGLAGVVDTQYF. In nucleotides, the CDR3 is TGCAGCGTTGACGGGACGGGACTAGCGGGAGTAGTAGATACGCAGTATTTT.